This T cell receptor beta chain was retrieved from a study of T cell responses to AZD1222 COVID-19 vaccine. Per germline, CDR1 SGHVS and CDR2 FQNEAQ. Trimming removed 1 base from V and 4 bases from J, with 14 bases in between. This CDR3 comprises 16 residues. Produced via immunoSEQ multiplex PCR; TCRdb's table is partial and in-frame only. The sample has about 150,000 clones; roughly 90% are singletons. This specimen consisted of peripheral blood, obtained 28 days after the second AZD1222 dose. The chain couples TRBV7-8 to TRBJ1-3, with unresolved D. This TCR came from an adult who received the AZD1222 COVID-19 vaccine. The CDR3: CASSLGLRAAGNTIYF. In DNA, the CDR3 is TGTGCCAGCAGCTTAGGCCTGCGGGCAGCCGGAAACACCATATATTTT. Based on the CDR3 plus reference TRBV7-8 and TRBJ1-3, the full variable domain is GAGVSQSPRYKVAKRGQDVALRCDPISGHVSLFWYQQALGQGPEFLTYFQNEAQLDKSGLPSDRFFAERPEGSVSTLKIQRTQQEDSAVYLCASSLGLRAAGNTIYFGEGSWLTVV.